The 22 T cell receptor beta chains below come from one sample, sequenced in a study of Graves' ophthalmopathy and Graves' hyperthyroidism. RNA transcripts were the template, and TCR beta CDR3 regions were amplified from them. HTBI primers were used in a first-round RT-PCR, which preceded a second-round multiplex PCR. Each CDR3 protein gets one entry after TCRdb re-called the multiplex PCR reads with MiXCR. The sample contains about 240,000 distinct CDR3 sequences, about 47% of which appear only once. Sequencing used peripheral blood. The receptors originated from an adult man with Graves' ophthalmopathy.

The chain uses TRBV14 and TRBJ1-4, with 10 bases lining up with TRBD1. Germline V gene sequence: CDR1 SGHDN, CDR2 FVKESK. Trimming cost V 4 bases and J 3 bases; bases outside gene matches: 5. The CDR3 contains 16 residues. CDR3 sequence (DNA): TGTGCCAGCAGCCCATGGACAGGGGGTCCTAATGAAAAACTGTTTTTT. The encoded protein is CASSPWTGGPNEKLFF. The whole variable domain, filled in from reference TRBV14 and TRBJ1-4, reads EAGVTQFPSHSVIEKGQTVTLRCDPISGHDNLYWYRRVMGKEIKFLLHFVKESKQDESGMPNNRFLAERTGGTYSTLKVQPAELEDSGVYFCASSPWTGGPNEKLFFGSGTQLSVL.

The V gene is TRBV7-9, the J gene TRBJ1-2, with a possible D match to TRBD1 (6 bases). Deletions cut 3 bases from V and 1 base from J, with 15 bases between. CDR3 length: 16 residues. Germline V gives CDR1 SEHNR, CDR2 FQNEAQ (reference sequence). The CDR3 sequence: CASSLYREVVNYGYTF. The DNA for the CDR3 is TGTGCCAGCAGCTTGTACAGGGAGGTGGTTAACTATGGCTACACCTTC.

In this sample, this clonotype turned up a few times. The V call is TRBV7-8, the J call TRBJ1-5; possible D gene TRBD1, 6 bases. Trimming cost V 5 bases and J 2 bases, with 10 bases left between them. CDR3 length: 14 amino acids. CDR1 is SGHVS, CDR2 FQNEAQ, per germline. Written as DNA, the CDR3 is TGTGCCAGCAGCAACCACAGGGGCAATCAGCCCCAGCATTTT. As protein: CASSNHRGNQPQHF.

The V gene is TRBV7-9, the J gene TRBJ2-7; 9 bases fit TRBD2. Germline CDR1 reads SEHNR; CDR2 reads FQNEAQ (reference sequence). This CDR3 is 17 amino acids long. V lost 5 bases to trimming and J lost 2 bases; unmatched junction nucleotides: 13. CDR3 DNA sequence: TGTGCCAGCAGCCTGTCAACCGGGACTAGCATCACCTACGAGCAGTACTTC. It is translated as CASSLSTGTSITYEQYF.

V usage is TRBV29-1 and J usage is TRBJ1-1, with a weak D call TRBD1 (6 bases). Trimming pared 5 bases from V and 7 bases from J, leaving 17 bases between. This CDR3 region has 13 residues. Germline V gives CDR1 SQVTM, CDR2 ANQGSEA. CDR3 bases: TGCAGCGTTAACAGGGATCCGTTTTTTGAAGCTTTCTTT. Translating gives CSVNRDPFFEAFF.

The chain recombines TRBV10-3 with TRBJ1-2, with D possibly TRBD1 on 6 matching bases. The CDR3 has 13 amino acids. V was shortened by 10 bases and J by 8 bases, with 20 bases between the two germline ends. The germline V gene encodes CDR1 ENHRY and CDR2 SYGVKD. The CDR3 DNA reads TGTGCCAGCAGGGATACAGGGAATGGAGGCTACACCTTC. It specifies CASRDTGNGGYTF.

There are a few counts of this clonotype. Here the CDR3 DNA reads TGTGCCAGCAGGGGACAGGGGGCTCTTGGGCTGTTTTTT. Translated, it gives CASRGQGALGLFF. V usage is TRBV6-5 and J usage is TRBJ1-4; 12 bases map to TRBD1. The CDR3 spans 13 residues. V was pared by 6 bases and J by 14 bases, with 7 bases of the junction left unmatched. Germline assignment: CDR1 MNHEY and CDR2 SVGAGI.

This clonotype was observed a few times. Here the CDR3 DNA reads TGTGCCAGCAGCCCCCCGGGACAGACAAACACCGGGGAGCTGTTTTTT. Protein product: CASSPPGQTNTGELFF. This chain uses TRBV7-9 with TRBJ2-2; 7 bases are a match to TRBD1. The CDR3 loop spans 16 amino acids. The V gene end was trimmed by 5 bases and the J gene end by 2 bases; junction bases not matched to a gene: 8. Germline values: CDR1 SEHNR, CDR2 FQNEAQ (reference sequence).

J is TRBJ2-7 and V is TRBV14; no reliable D call. This CDR3 is built from 15 residues. From germline, CDR1 is SGHDN and CDR2 FVKESK. The ends were cut back, 1 base at V and 2 bases at J, with 12 bases in the middle. The CDR3 spells CASSQAVANTYEQYF. The CDR3 coding sequence is TGTGCCAGCAGCCAAGCCGTGGCGAATACCTACGAGCAGTACTTC. The complete variable domain, with remaining parts taken from reference TRBV14 and TRBJ2-7, reads EAGVTQFPSHSVIEKGQTVTLRCDPISGHDNLYWYRRVMGKEIKFLLHFVKESKQDESGMPNNRFLAERTGGTYSTLKVQPAELEDSGVYFCASSQAVANTYEQYFGPGTRLTVT.

The chain uses TRBV7-2 and TRBJ2-5; D tentatively fits TRBD1 or TRBD2 (5 bases each). Looked up from germline, CDR1 is SGHTA and CDR2 is FQGNSA. The CDR3 runs 15 residues. The V and J ends lost 3 bases and 2 bases respectively, with 13 bases between them. CDR3 nucleotide sequence: TGTGCCAGCAGCTTCAACGGGGCGGATCAAGAGACCCAGTACTTC. Protein product: CASSFNGADQETQYF.

The rearrangement uses TRBV2 and TRBJ1-2; D is ambiguous. CDR3 length: 13 amino acids. The germline V gene has CDR1 SNHLY and CDR2 FYNNEI. V lost 6 bases and J lost 9, with 17 bases in between. CDR3 protein: CASSQRKPDSYTF. The CDR3 bases are TGTGCCAGCAGCCAACGAAAGCCGGATAGCTACACCTTC.

There are a few counts of this clonotype. The chain has TRBV29-1 and TRBJ1-1, with D possibly TRBD1 on 6 matching bases. The CDR3 sequence is 14 residues long. Trimming took 2 bases from V and 7 from J, leaving 17 bases between them. CDR1 and CDR2 (germline): SQVTM, ANQGSEA. The CDR3 here is CSVEFQGSGDEAFF. Written as DNA, the CDR3 is TGCAGCGTTGAATTTCAGGGGAGTGGGGATGAAGCTTTCTTT.

The sample holds a few counts of this clonotype. This chain links TRBV5-4 with TRBJ2-7; perhaps TRBD1 as D (5 bases). This CDR3 has 13 amino acids. V was pared by 0 bases and J by 3 bases, with 7 bases between. CDR1 and CDR2 (germline): SGHNT, YYREEE (reference sequence). The CDR3 loop reads CASSLDGHYEQYF. CDR3 DNA sequence: TGTGCCAGCAGCTTGGACGGACACTACGAGCAGTACTTC. Drawing the rest from reference TRBV5-4 and TRBJ2-7, the complete variable domain is ETGVTQSPTHLIKTRGQQVTLRCSSQSGHNTVSWYQQALGQGPQFIFQYYREEENGRGNFPPRFSGLQFPNYSSELNVNALELDDSALYLCASSLDGHYEQYFGPGTRLTVT.

This chain joins TRBV20-1 and TRBJ2-7; no definite D call. V lost 1 base and J lost 4, with 8 bases in between. The V gene's germline CDR1 is DFQATT and CDR2 SNEGSKA (reference sequence). The CDR3 length is 12 residues. The DNA for the CDR3 is TGCAGTGCTAGAGTGGCCGATTACGAGCAGTACTTC. The encoded protein is CSARVADYEQYF.

Ten or more counts support this clonotype. The chain is built from TRBV29-1 and TRBJ1-2; possible D gene TRBD1, 5 bases. CDR3 length: 12 residues. Germline V gene sequence: CDR1 SQVTM, CDR2 ANQGSEA. The ends were cut back, 7 bases at V and 2 bases at J, with 11 bases in the middle. The CDR3, as DNA: TGCAGCGCCGGGGACTCCAACTATGGCTACACCTTC. This encodes CSAGDSNYGYTF.

V and J are TRBV5-1 and TRBJ2-7; D remains ambiguous. This CDR3 comprises 13 residues. The germline V gene has CDR1 SGHRS and CDR2 YFSETQ. V lost 0 bases and J 7 bases, leaving 11 bases between the germline ends. The CDR3 region is CASSLGRSLEQYF. The CDR3 region has the DNA TGCGCCAGCAGCTTGGGCAGGTCCCTGGAGCAGTACTTC.

V is TRBV5-4 and J is TRBJ2-7; tentatively, D is TRBD1 (6 bases). Germline V gene data show CDR1 as SGHNT and CDR2 as YYREEE (reference sequence). Trimming removed 5 bases from V and 6 bases from J, with 12 bases in between. The CDR3 is 12 residues long. DNA of the CDR3: TGTGCCAGCAGTGGACAGACGTCCGAGCAGTACTTC. This translates into CASSGQTSEQYF.

The V gene is TRBV9, the J gene TRBJ2-7, with 8 nucleotides matching TRBD2. The germline V gene has CDR1 SGDLS and CDR2 YYNGEE. J lost 4 bases, V lost 4 bases, and 13 bases had no gene match. The CDR3 is 16 residues long. The CDR3 sequence is CASSLGQGSGKYEQYF. The DNA of the CDR3 is TGTGCCAGCAGCTTAGGCCAGGGTAGCGGGAAATACGAGCAGTACTTC.

A few counts support this clonotype. V gene TRBV7-9 combines with J gene TRBJ1-2; maybe TRBD1 (6 bases). The V gene's germline CDR1 is SEHNR and CDR2 FQNEAQ (reference sequence). This CDR3 is 14 amino acids long. Trimming left V 8 bases short and J 3 bases short, with 16 bases between. The CDR3 DNA reads as TGTGCCAGCCGCCCAACAGGGAGGGACTATGGCTACACCTTC. The encoded protein is CASRPTGRDYGYTF. Looking up the rest from reference TRBV7-9 and TRBJ1-2 gives the full variable domain: DTGVSQNPRHKITKRGQNVTFRCDPISEHNRLYWYRQTLGQGPEFLTYFQNEAQLEKSRLLSDRFSAERPKGSFSTLEIQRTEQGDSAMYLCASRPTGRDYGYTFGSGTRLTVV.

The chain links TRBV19 to TRBJ1-5; 8 positions agree with TRBD1. This CDR3 is 13 amino acids long. Looked up from germline, CDR1 is LNHDA and CDR2 is SQIVND (reference sequence). Trimming cost V 5 bases and J 6 bases; bases outside gene matches: 3. CDR3 protein: CASSEDRGQPQHF. The CDR3, as DNA: TGTGCCAGTAGTGAAGACAGGGGTCAGCCCCAGCATTTT. The full variable domain, its missing parts supplied by reference TRBV19 and TRBJ1-5, is DGGITQSPKYLFRKEGQNVTLSCEQNLNHDAMYWYRQDPGQGLRLIYYSQIVNDFQKGDIAEGYSVSREKKESFPLTVTSAQKNPTAFYLCASSEDRGQPQHFGDGTRLSIL.

This chain uses TRBV7-3 with TRBJ1-2, with a weak D call TRBD1 (6 bases). V shed 6 bases and J shed 4 bases, with 12 bases lying between them. CDR1 and CDR2 (germline): SGHTA, FQGTGA. The CDR3 sequence is 13 residues long. The CDR3, as DNA: TGTGCCAGCAGGTACAGGGCCGGCTATGGCTACACCTTC. The encoded protein is CASRYRAGYGYTF. Drawing the rest from reference TRBV7-3 and TRBJ1-2, the complete variable domain is GAGVSQTPSNKVTEKGKYVELRCDPISGHTALYWYRQSLGQGPEFLIYFQGTGAADDSGLPNDRFFAVRPEGSVSTLKIQRTERGDSAVYLCASRYRAGYGYTFGSGTRLTVV.

CDR3 nucleotides: TGTGCCAGCAGTTTGGGAAGGTTGGGAGGCTACACCTTC. Amino acids: CASSLGRLGGYTF. This rearrangement joins TRBV12-3 or TRBV12-4 to TRBJ1-2; no definite D call. V gave up 3 bases and J gave up 8 bases, with 13 bases separating them. There are 13 residues in the CDR3.